This passage covers 28 T cell receptor beta chains from one sample sequenced in a study of T cells of healthy individuals. Using its own MiXCR run on the 5' RACE reads, TCRdb lists one record per CDR3 protein. Among 75,000 to 95,000 distinct CDR3 sequences listed, approximately 4.8% were seen once. All receptors derive from a female donor in good health.

This clonotype was detected ten times or more. The V and J genes are TRBV7-2 and TRBJ1-1; D is unclear. CDR1 is SGHTA, CDR2 FQGNSA, per germline. CDR3 length equals 15 residues. Trimming removed 4 bases from V and 4 bases from J, with 16 bases in between. CDR3 sequence (DNA): TGTGCCAGCAGCTCCCGAGCTGGAGGTGCCACTGAAGCTTTCTTT. It yields the protein CASSSRAGGATEAFF.

This clonotype was found a few times. The chain joins TRBV28 to TRBJ2-1; TRBD2 aligns across 15 bases. With V trimmed by 6 bases and J by 6 bases, 6 bases remained unmatched. This CDR3 is built from 16 residues. Germline CDR1 is MDHEN and CDR2 is SYDVKM. The CDR3 nucleotides read TGTGCCAGCAGCACCGGGACTAGCGGGAGGTTCAATGAGCAGTTCTTC. This translates into CASSTGTSGRFNEQFF.

This clonotype was recorded at least ten times. The J gene is TRBJ2-4, the V gene TRBV12-5, with 8 bases aligning to TRBD2. Germline trimming cut 5 bases from V and 7 bases from J; bases unmatched to any gene: 13. The CDR3 has 16 amino acids. The germline gives CDR1 LGHNT, CDR2 FRNRAP. CDR3 loop: CASGPPQRELGNIQYF. CDR3 DNA sequence: TGTGCTAGTGGTCCCCCCCAGCGGGAGCTAGGGAACATTCAGTACTTC.

This clonotype was recorded a few times. The J gene is TRBJ1-1, the V gene TRBV5-1, with D perhaps matching TRBD1 (5 bases). The CDR3 runs to 15 residues. The V end lost 5 bases, the J end lost 3 bases, and 17 bases lay between the germline ends. The V gene's germline CDR1 is SGHRS and CDR2 YFSETQ. In DNA, the CDR3 is TGCGCCAGCAGGAGGGCGAAGGGAGGGGACACTGAAGCTTTCTTT. This translates into CASRRAKGGDTEAFF.

The chain couples TRBV27 to TRBJ1-4; 7 nucleotides agree with TRBD1. This CDR3 has 18 residues. V lost 1 base to trimming and J lost 0 bases; unmatched junction nucleotides: 8. Looked up from germline, CDR1 is MNHEY and CDR2 is SMNVEV (reference sequence). The CDR3 reads CASSLLGQIYTTNEKLFF. The CDR3, as DNA: TGTGCCAGCAGTTTATTGGGACAGATTTATACAACTAATGAAAAACTGTTTTTT.

This clonotype was seen repeatedly, ten times or more. This sequence joins TRBV28 and TRBJ1-1; maybe TRBD1 (5 bases). The V end lost 8 bases, the J end lost 0 bases, and 16 bases lay between the germline ends. This CDR3 comprises 15 residues. CDR1 MDHEN and CDR2 SYDVKM come from the germline V gene. CDR3 coding DNA: TGTGCCAGCCGCCCCAGACAGATTATGAACACTGAAGCTTTCTTT. This codes for CASRPRQIMNTEAFF.

This clonotype was counted ten times or more. This chain's CDR3 is CASRPTGGGYGYTF. In DNA form, the CDR3 reads TGTGCCAGCAGGCCGACAGGGGGAGGCTATGGCTACACCTTC. J is TRBJ1-2 and V is TRBV28; 9 nucleotides match TRBD1. Germline V gives CDR1 MDHEN, CDR2 SYDVKM. There are 14 residues in the CDR3. V was pared by 6 bases and J by 4 bases, with 6 bases of the junction left unmatched.

This clonotype was observed a handful of times. The CDR3 loop reads CSAPEGPNQPQHF. CDR3 nucleotides: TGCAGTGCTCCCGAGGGTCCCAATCAGCCCCAGCATTTT. The chain couples TRBV20-1 to TRBJ1-5; unclear D gene. Germline CDR1 and CDR2: DFQATT and SNEGSKA (reference sequence). The CDR3 length is 13 residues. The V and J ends lost 5 bases and 3 bases respectively, with 11 bases between them.

Only a few counts were recorded for this clonotype. The chain joins TRBV2 to TRBJ2-5; TRBD2 agrees at 10 bases. The V gene end was trimmed by 7 bases and the J gene end by 3 bases; junction bases not matched to a gene: 2. CDR1 SNHLY and CDR2 FYNNEI come from the germline V gene. The CDR3 extends over 13 amino acids. The CDR3 is CASTGLAEETQYF. CDR3 nucleotides: TGTGCCAGCACCGGACTAGCGGAAGAGACCCAGTACTTC.

This clonotype was observed many times. The chain links TRBV7-3 to TRBJ2-2, with D unclear. CDR1 and CDR2 (germline): SGHTA, FQGTGA. Trimming took 0 bases from V and 2 from J, leaving 10 bases between them. The CDR3 has 16 residues. The CDR3 spells CASSLTGGINTGELFF. CDR3 in DNA: TGTGCCAGCAGCTTAACCGGCGGTATTAACACCGGGGAGCTGTTTTTT.

V is TRBV21-1 and J is TRBJ2-1. TRBV21-1 corresponds to a pseudogene. This CDR3 region has 13 residues. The CDR3 spells CATSPAGEVEQFF. CDR3 DNA: TGTGCCACCAGCCCAGCGGGAGAGGTTGAGCAGTTCTTC.

This clonotype was counted many times. This chain uses TRBV28 with TRBJ2-1; 7 bases are a match to TRBD2. Germline V CDR1 and CDR2: MDHEN, SYDVKM. V was clipped by 8 bases and J by 4 bases; unmatched bases: 2. CDR3 size: 12 residues. The CDR3 nucleotides read TGTGCCAGCGGGACTACTTACAATGAGCAGTTCTTC. Translating gives CASGTTYNEQFF.

This chain connects TRBV5-4 to TRBJ1-4; D might be TRBD1 (6 bases). Germline lookup yields CDR1 SGHNT and CDR2 YYREEE (reference sequence). The CDR3 is 15 residues long. V was trimmed by 4 bases and J by 9 bases, leaving 19 bases between them. The DNA for the CDR3 is TGTGCCAGCAGCCCCGACCCGGGGACAACAAAAAAACTGTTTTTT. It encodes CASSPDPGTTKKLFF.

CDR3 in amino acids: CASRGGFSEKLFF. Here the CDR3 DNA reads TGTGCCAGCAGGGGGGGGTTCAGTGAAAAACTGTTTTTT. The chain carries TRBV6-1 and TRBJ1-4, with D perhaps TRBD1 (5 bases). This CDR3 comprises 13 residues. The V end lost 6 bases, the J end lost 7 bases, and 12 bases lay between the germline ends. Germline V gene sequence: CDR1 MNHNS, CDR2 SASEGT.

Ten or more counts support this clonotype. This rearrangement joins TRBV28 to TRBJ1-6; no clear D. V was cut by 3 bases and J by 10 bases, with 10 bases left in between. There are 13 residues in the CDR3. Germline lookup yields CDR1 MDHEN and CDR2 SYDVKM. The CDR3 bases are TGTGCCAGCAGTTTGAGCGTCATGTCACCCCTCCACTTT. As protein: CASSLSVMSPLHF. The full variable domain, rest sourced from reference TRBV28 and TRBJ1-6, is DVKVTQSSRYLVKRTGEKVFLECVQDMDHENMFWYRQDPGLGLRLIYFSYDVKMKEKGDIPEGYSVSREKKERFSLILESASTNQTSMYLCASSLSVMSPLHFGNGTRLTVT.

This clonotype was counted at least ten times. The V gene is TRBV4-3, the J gene TRBJ2-3; 8 positions match TRBD1. The trim removed 0 bases at V and 3 bases at J, leaving 5 bases unmatched. The germline gives CDR1 LGHNA, CDR2 YSLEER. The CDR3 consists of 16 residues. DNA of the CDR3: TGCGCCAGCAGCCAAGATTCCACAGGGGGGACAGATACGCAGTATTTT. Its translation is CASSQDSTGGTDTQYF.

The genes are TRBV30 and TRBJ1-2, with D possibly matching TRBD1 (6 bases). The CDR3 loop spans 13 amino acids. Trimming shortened V by 4 bases and J by 8 bases, and 17 bases separated the two germline ends. The germline V gene encodes CDR1 GTSNPN and CDR2 SVGIG (reference sequence). In nucleotides, the CDR3 is TGTGCCTGGAATATCAGGGGTTTAGTAGGCTACACCTTC. This encodes CAWNIRGLVGYTF.

This clonotype showed up many times. The J gene is TRBJ2-2, the V gene TRBV12-3 or TRBV12-4; the match to TRBD1 covers 8 bases. The V and J ends lost 7 bases and 4 bases, in that order; junction bases with no gene match: 5. The CDR3 has 14 amino acids. CDR3 protein: CASTTGGSTGELFF. CDR3 DNA sequence: TGTGCCAGCACCACAGGGGGATCCACCGGGGAGCTGTTTTTT.

V usage is TRBV5-1 and J usage is TRBJ2-3; a possible D gene is TRBD2 (7 bases). CDR1 SGHRS and CDR2 YFSETQ come from the germline V gene. The CDR3 spans 15 residues. The germline V and J ends were trimmed by 0 bases and 5 bases, with 13 bases remaining between them. The DNA for the CDR3 is TGCGCCAGCAGCTTGGATGCGGGGGCTGGAGATACGCAGTATTTT. Amino acids: CASSLDAGAGDTQYF.

The table lists this clonotype with a few counts. The chain recombines TRBV5-6 with TRBJ2-5, with 8 bases lining up with TRBD1. The germline gives CDR1 SGHDT, CDR2 YYEEEE. There are 14 residues in the CDR3. V was pared by 4 bases and J by 2 bases, with 4 bases of the junction left unmatched. CDR3 coding DNA: TGTGCCAGCAGCCCCCGGACAGGGCAAGAGACCCAGTACTTC. Protein: CASSPRTGQETQYF.

To note about this clonotype: A read error is possible here, since a much larger clone lies one base away. The chain links TRBV12-3 or TRBV12-4 to TRBJ1-1; D is undetermined. The CDR3 covers 16 residues. Trimming shortened V by 2 bases and J by 7 bases, and 20 bases separated the two germline ends. The CDR3 is CASSLHFTALWYEAFF. DNA of the CDR3: TGTGCCAGCAGTTTACATTTTACGGCTCTGTGGTATGAAGCTTTCTTT.

The chain is built from TRBV5-4 and TRBJ2-1; TRBD2 is a possible D gene (6 bases). With 3 bases removed from V and 9 bases from J, the gap between germline ends came to 13 bases. CDR1 and CDR2 from the germline V gene are SGHNT and YYREEE (reference sequence). CDR3 length: 13 amino acids. CDR3 sequence: CASSSNRLVEQFF. The CDR3 bases are TGTGCCAGCAGCTCAAACAGACTAGTTGAGCAGTTCTTC. Together with reference TRBV5-4 and TRBJ2-1, the CDR3 gives the full variable domain: ETGVTQSPTHLIKTRGQQVTLRCSSQSGHNTVSWYQQALGQGPQFIFQYYREEENGRGNFPPRFSGLQFPNYSSELNVNALELDDSALYLCASSSNRLVEQFFGPGTRLTVL.

As to this clonotype: This could be a read error, since a much larger clone is one nucleotide away. The chain couples TRBV5-4 to TRBJ2-3; D is ambiguous. V lost 0 bases, J lost 2 bases, and 16 bases lay in between. The CDR3 spans 17 residues. The germline CDR1 and CDR2 sequences are SGHNT and YYREEE (reference sequence). CDR3 residues: CASSLVRRNSATDTQYF. The CDR3 region has the DNA TGTGCCAGCAGCTTGGTTCGGCGGAACTCGGCCACAGATACGCAGTATTTT.

This chain joins TRBV15 and TRBJ1-2; D unclear. The V end was cut by 1 base, the J end by 0 bases, with 3 bases between. Germline V gene lookup returns CDR1 LNHNV and CDR2 YYDKDF (reference sequence). CDR3 size: 13 residues. The CDR3: CATSRVANYGYTF. In nucleotides, the CDR3 is TGTGCCACCAGCAGAGTAGCTAACTATGGCTACACCTTC.

This clonotype showed up many times. The chain uses TRBV29-1 and TRBJ2-7, with 7 bases identical to TRBD2. The germline CDR1 and CDR2 sequences are SQVTM and ANQGSEA. The CDR3 covers 12 residues. The trim removed 2 bases at V and 4 bases at J, leaving 2 bases unmatched. Here the CDR3 reads CSVETSAYEQYF. The CDR3 DNA reads as TGCAGCGTTGAAACTAGCGCTTACGAGCAGTACTTC.

Of note for this clonotype: This may be a read error, as it is one base from a much larger clone. This chain uses TRBV29-1 with TRBJ1-2; D unresolved. The CDR3 runs to 14 residues. Germline-derived CDR1 and CDR2 are SQVTM and ANQGSEA. The CDR3 nucleotides read TGCAGCGTGCTTGAGGGCAGCCGCTCCACCGGCTACTCCTTC. It codes for CSVLEGSRSTGYSF.

The rearrangement joins TRBV7-9 to TRBJ2-7; 7 bases match TRBD2. The germline CDR1 and CDR2 sequences are SEHNR and FQNEAQ (reference sequence). This CDR3 contains 17 residues. V lost 5 bases, J lost 5 bases, and 18 bases stayed unmatched. CDR3 in amino acids: CASSTPTRERDTNEQYF. CDR3 nucleotides: TGTGCCAGCAGCACGCCCACACGAGAGCGGGATACAAACGAGCAGTACTTC.

Only a few counts were recorded for this clonotype. The chain is built from TRBV6-1 and TRBJ1-2, with TRBD1 identical over 8 bases. Per germline, CDR1 MNHNS and CDR2 SASEGT. V dropped 4 bases and J dropped 3; count of bases not matched to a gene: 1. CDR3 size: 13 residues. This chain's CDR3 is CASSVGQDYGYTF. CDR3 DNA: TGTGCCAGCAGTGTGGGACAGGACTATGGCTACACCTTC.